This T cell receptor beta chain was identified during a study of blood T cell repertoires in COVID-19. Study overall: In Cohort 3, a recovered donor had either two negative PCRs, clearance, or symptom resolution.

Germline V gene lookup returns CDR1 MNHEY and CDR2 SMNVEV (reference sequence). The CDR3 runs to 14 residues. J was trimmed by 3 bases and V by 6 bases; bases with no gene match: 3. Data came from immunoSEQ multiplex PCR; TCRdb stores just in-frame clones and leaves some out. The table includes hundreds of thousands of clones, 80% to 90% detected once. The sequencing sample was made of PBMCs or T cells enriched from blood (not recorded which). The V and J genes are TRBV27 and TRBJ1-2; the match to TRBD1 covers 11 bases. The TCR originated in a man aged 35 to 55 in a cohort exposed to, infected with or recovered from COVID-19 (not recorded which). The DNA for the CDR3 is TGTGCCAGCAGGGGACAGGGGGGGGACTATGGCTACACCTTC. Protein product: CASRGQGGDYGYTF.